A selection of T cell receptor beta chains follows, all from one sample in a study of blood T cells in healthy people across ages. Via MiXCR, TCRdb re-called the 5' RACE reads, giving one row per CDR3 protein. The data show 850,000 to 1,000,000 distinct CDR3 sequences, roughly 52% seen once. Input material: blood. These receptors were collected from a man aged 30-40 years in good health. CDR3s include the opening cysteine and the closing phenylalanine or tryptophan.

CDR3 protein: CATSRDTGGAKNIQYF
J gene: TRBJ2-4
V gene: TRBV15

CDR3 protein: CASSPGQGLTYEQYF
J gene: TRBJ2-7
V gene: TRBV18

CDR3 protein: CSASSGSRGQPQHF
J gene: TRBJ1-5
V gene: TRBV20-1

CDR3 protein: CSASGIAGGPADTQYF
J gene: TRBJ2-3
V gene: TRBV20-1

CDR3 protein: CASSSQSVETLYF
J gene: TRBJ2-4
V gene: TRBV7-2

CDR3 protein: CASSLASWGTEAFF
J gene: TRBJ1-1
V gene: TRBV7-2

CDR3 protein: CSARDRAVYGYTF
J gene: TRBJ1-2
V gene: TRBV20-1

CDR3 protein: CASSLTEGRYTF
J gene: TRBJ1-2
V gene: TRBV28

CDR3 protein: CSAPRTGTFYEQYF
J gene: -
V gene: TRBV20-1

CDR3 protein: CSAPSGQYNQPQHF
J gene: TRBJ1-5
V gene: TRBV20-1

CDR3 protein: CASSQRGNEQFF
J gene: TRBJ2-1
V gene: TRBV7-3

CDR3 protein: CASSLVAGDNEQYF
J gene: TRBJ2-7
V gene: TRBV12-3/TRBV12-4

CDR3 protein: CASSLYGGSGANVLTF
J gene: TRBJ2-6
V gene: TRBV7-9

CDR3 protein: CSARDLPDTQYF
J gene: TRBJ2-3
V gene: TRBV20-1

CDR3 protein: CATSSFSGYTF
J gene: TRBJ1-2
V gene: TRBV24-1

CDR3 protein: CASSDVGLAKNIQYF
J gene: TRBJ2-4
V gene: TRBV2

CDR3 protein: CASVANTEAFF
J gene: TRBJ1-1
V gene: TRBV7-9

CDR3 protein: CASSIYSSGNEQYF
J gene: TRBJ2-7
V gene: TRBV12-3/TRBV12-4

CDR3 protein: CASSDSGENTGELFF
J gene: TRBJ2-2
V gene: TRBV6-4

CDR3 protein: CAISVASTSHEQYF
J gene: TRBJ2-7
V gene: TRBV10-3

CDR3 protein: CSAREGEGFSTDTQYF
J gene: TRBJ2-3
V gene: TRBV20-1

CDR3 protein: CASSLQVQPQHF
J gene: TRBJ1-5
V gene: TRBV28

CDR3 protein: CSAREEGRRYEQYF
J gene: TRBJ2-7
V gene: TRBV20-1

CDR3 protein: CASSLVLANDEQYF
J gene: TRBJ2-5
V gene: TRBV11-3

CDR3 protein: CSARDSADFTDTQYF
J gene: TRBJ2-3
V gene: TRBV20-1

CDR3 protein: CASSGTANYEQYF
J gene: TRBJ2-7
V gene: TRBV6-2/TRBV6-3

CDR3 protein: CASSVEAGGPGTDTQYF
J gene: TRBJ2-3
V gene: TRBV9

CDR3 protein: CATSESRGLSQPQHF
J gene: TRBJ1-5
V gene: TRBV24-1

CDR3 protein: CSVAGSSSYEQYF
J gene: TRBJ2-7
V gene: TRBV29-1

CDR3 protein: CAWRSRVLAKNIQYF
J gene: TRBJ2-4
V gene: TRBV30

CDR3 protein: CASSRGGTGVGELFF
J gene: TRBJ2-2
V gene: TRBV27

CDR3 protein: CASSSRGQQTQYF
J gene: TRBJ2-3
V gene: TRBV7-2

CDR3 protein: CASSQGSAFYNQPQHF
J gene: TRBJ1-5
V gene: TRBV4-1

CDR3 protein: CASSLTGQYEQYF
J gene: TRBJ2-7
V gene: TRBV5-6

CDR3 protein: CSAREGGTLGQYF
J gene: TRBJ2-7
V gene: TRBV20-1

CDR3 protein: CASSQGVLQETQYF
J gene: TRBJ2-5
V gene: TRBV4-2

CDR3 protein: CASSPARGQGRGEQFF
J gene: TRBJ2-1
V gene: TRBV5-1

CDR3 protein: CASGTGGQPQHF
J gene: TRBJ1-5
V gene: TRBV7-2

CDR3 protein: CASSAPGQIYGYTF
J gene: TRBJ1-2
V gene: TRBV9